This T cell receptor beta chain was documented in a study of blood T cell repertoires in COVID-19. At the level of the study: Samples came from the United States, Italy and Spain, spanning acute and convalescent COVID-19.

The authors' processing: From reference gene primer amplification, estimates of nucleated cell counts were derived. The protocol was immunoSEQ multiplex PCR, while the TCRdb copy is restricted to in-frame clones and leaves out a portion. V, J and clone size are those of that table, while D and trimming were read from the DNA. Here the sample spans fewer than 250,000 clones, less than 90% being singletons. Germline V gives CDR1 LNHDA, CDR2 SQIVND (reference sequence). This CDR3 is built from 13 residues. Trimming cost V 10 bases and J 5 bases; bases outside gene matches: 6. The study recruited people aged roughly 18 to 100 years across approximately 23 US areas. Within 2 weeks before study entry, exposed participants met a COVID-19 case.

Sequenced sample: PBMCs or T cells enriched from blood (not recorded which). The receptor comes from a woman younger than 45 who had been exposed to COVID-19. V is TRBV19 and J is TRBJ2-5, with 11 bases identical to TRBD2. The CDR3 sequence is CATVAGGQETQYF. CDR3 nucleotide sequence: TGTGCCACCGTAGCGGGGGGGCAGGAGACCCAGTACTTC.